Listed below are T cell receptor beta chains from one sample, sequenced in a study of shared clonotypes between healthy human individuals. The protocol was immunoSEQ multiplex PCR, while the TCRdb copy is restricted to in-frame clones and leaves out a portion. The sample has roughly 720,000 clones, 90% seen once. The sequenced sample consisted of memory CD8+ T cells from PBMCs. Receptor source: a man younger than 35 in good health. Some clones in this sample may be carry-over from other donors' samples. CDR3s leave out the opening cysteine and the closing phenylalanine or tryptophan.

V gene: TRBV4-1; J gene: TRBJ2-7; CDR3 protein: ASSLGQGPYEQY
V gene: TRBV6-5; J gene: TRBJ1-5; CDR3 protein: ASSYMRGGDQPQH
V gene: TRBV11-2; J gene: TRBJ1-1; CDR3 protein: ASSLDIIGATEAF
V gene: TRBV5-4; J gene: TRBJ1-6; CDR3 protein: ASSFGSQNSPLH
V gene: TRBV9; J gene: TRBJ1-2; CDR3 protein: ASSVGPDSSYGYT
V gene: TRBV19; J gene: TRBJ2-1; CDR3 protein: ASSIYPGQGEQF
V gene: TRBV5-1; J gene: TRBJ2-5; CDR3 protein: ASSLGRLAGGPGQETQY
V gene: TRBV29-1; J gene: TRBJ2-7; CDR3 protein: SVGVANYEQY
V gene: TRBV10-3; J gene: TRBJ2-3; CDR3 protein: AISESLARGVPSTDTQY
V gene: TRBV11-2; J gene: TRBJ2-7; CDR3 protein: ASSLAIGGRDDEQY
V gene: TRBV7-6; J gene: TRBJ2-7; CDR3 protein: ASSPGQGASLGQY
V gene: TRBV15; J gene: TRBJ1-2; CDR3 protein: ATSRNPPGDRDNYGYT
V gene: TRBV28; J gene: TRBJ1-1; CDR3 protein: ASSFMWDRGLNTEAF
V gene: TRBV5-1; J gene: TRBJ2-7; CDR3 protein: ASSPGTATYEQY
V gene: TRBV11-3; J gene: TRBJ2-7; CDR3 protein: ASSLPGGTYEQY
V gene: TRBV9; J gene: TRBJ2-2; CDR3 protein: ASSPSTSGRHGGELF
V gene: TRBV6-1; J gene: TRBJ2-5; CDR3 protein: ASSADRGLLETQY
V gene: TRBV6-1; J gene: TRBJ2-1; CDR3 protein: ASRPEVRNNEQF
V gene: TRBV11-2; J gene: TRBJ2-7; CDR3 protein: ASSLTSGSLYEQY
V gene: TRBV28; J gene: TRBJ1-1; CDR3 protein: ASSLTQGLTEAF
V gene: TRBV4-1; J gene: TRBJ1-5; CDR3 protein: ASSPPLKEKGDQPQH
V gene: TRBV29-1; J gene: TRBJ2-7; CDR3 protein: SVTVGLMYEQY
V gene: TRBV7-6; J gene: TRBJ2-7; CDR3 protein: ASSLASGLALPYEQY
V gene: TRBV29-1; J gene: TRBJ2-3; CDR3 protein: SVDRGPPDTQY
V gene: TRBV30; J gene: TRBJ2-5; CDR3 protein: AWSVKVISLGAPLKQETQY
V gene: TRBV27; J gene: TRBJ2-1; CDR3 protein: ASSFRLAGYNEQF
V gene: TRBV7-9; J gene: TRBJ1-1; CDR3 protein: ASSLLSNTEAF
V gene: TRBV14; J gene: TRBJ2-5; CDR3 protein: ASSQGDYQETQY
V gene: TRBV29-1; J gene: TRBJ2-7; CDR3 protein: SVPFREGQGSNEQY
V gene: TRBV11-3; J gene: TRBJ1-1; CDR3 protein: ASSLAVGTEAF
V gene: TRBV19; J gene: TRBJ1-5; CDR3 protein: ASSIEGNQPQH